This is a list of T cell receptor beta chains from one sample in a study of CD8 T cells in Susac syndrome. TCRdb recomputed calls from the immunoSEQ multiplex PCR reads with MiXCR, one row per CDR3 protein. The data show about 180,000 distinct CDR3 sequences, 95% seen once. The sample was CD4+ T cells from PBMCs. These receptors were obtained from a human donor with multiple sclerosis. The CDR3 runs from the conserved cysteine through the conserved F or W. A D gene is named only where the DNA matches it firmly. A row's size may be missing; if present it is once, few, many or a size class.

D: -
J: TRBJ2-3
size: -
V: TRBV9
DNA: TGTGCCAGCACCGCGGGCGACACAGATACGCAGTATTTT
CDR3: CASTAGDTDTQYF

D: -
J: TRBJ1-1
size: -
V: TRBV7-9
DNA: TGTGCCAGCAGCCTGGATGGTGAAGCTTTCTTT
CDR3: CASSLDGEAFF

D: TRBD1
J: TRBJ1-1
size: -
V: TRBV5-1
DNA: TGCGCCAGCAGCTTGGGCGGGACAGGGGACACTGAAGCTTTCTTT
CDR3: CASSLGGTGDTEAFF

D: -
J: TRBJ2-5
size: -
V: TRBV20-1
DNA: TGCAGTGCTAATTCCGGGGGGCCAAAAGAGACCCAGTACTTC
CDR3: CSANSGGPKETQYF

D: -
J: TRBJ1-1
size: -
V: TRBV7-8
DNA: TGTGCCAGCAGCTCTCATGGGGGCGAAGCTTTCTTT
CDR3: CASSSHGGEAFF

D: TRBD1
J: TRBJ2-7
size: -
V: TRBV20-1
DNA: TGCAGTGCCCGGACCTCGGGACAGTTCTACGAGCAGTACTTC
CDR3: CSARTSGQFYEQYF

D: TRBD2
J: TRBJ2-7
size: -
V: TRBV4-3
DNA: TGCGCCAGCAGCCTAGACGTCTCGGGGGGTTCACCCTACGAGCAGTACTTC
CDR3: CASSLDVSGGSPYEQYF

D: TRBD1
J: TRBJ1-4
size: -
V: TRBV20-1
DNA: TGCAGTGCTAGAGAAGCTCGGGACAGTACTGAAAAACTGTTTTTT
CDR3: CSAREARDSTEKLFF

D: -
J: TRBJ2-1
size: -
V: TRBV11-2
DNA: TGTGCCAGCAGGAGGGGGGTAGCCTCCTACAATGAGCAGTTCTTC
CDR3: CASRRGVASYNEQFF

D: -
J: TRBJ1-5
size: -
V: TRBV20-1
DNA: TGCAGTGCTAGACCCCAGTGGGGGGGTCATCAGCCCCAGCATTTT
CDR3: CSARPQWGGHQPQHF

D: -
J: TRBJ2-5
size: -
V: TRBV11-2
DNA: TGTGCCAGCAGGTCCCCCGGTAGGCGGGAGACCCAGTACTTC
CDR3: CASRSPGRRETQYF

D: -
J: TRBJ2-7
size: few
V: TRBV20-1
DNA: TGCAGTGCTAGGGCGGGGTCCTCCTACGAGCAGTACTTC
CDR3: CSARAGSSYEQYF

D: -
J: TRBJ1-2
size: -
V: TRBV29-1
DNA: TGCAGCGCACGGACATCCGACTATGGCTACACCTTC
CDR3: CSARTSDYGYTF

D: TRBD1
J: TRBJ1-1
size: once
V: TRBV20-1
DNA: TGCAGTGCTGCGGGACAGGGGGCATCGAACACTGAAGCTTTCTTT
CDR3: CSAAGQGASNTEAFF

D: -
J: TRBJ1-1
size: -
V: TRBV29-1
DNA: TGCAGCGTGCTCTGGGGACAAATGAACACTGAAGCTTTCTTT
CDR3: CSVLWGQMNTEAFF

D: -
J: TRBJ2-2
size: -
V: TRBV9
DNA: TGTGCCAGCACCGGCTCGGCTAACACCGGGGAGCTGTTTTTT
CDR3: CASTGSANTGELFF

D: -
J: TRBJ2-3
size: -
V: TRBV20-1
DNA: TGCAGTGCTAGCGACCTTAGAGCGGATACGCAGTATTTT
CDR3: CSASDLRADTQYF

D: TRBD2
J: TRBJ2-1
size: -
V: TRBV6-2/TRBV6-3
DNA: TGTGCCAGCAGTTTAGGGACTAGCGGGGTGAATCCCTACAATGAGCAGTTCTTC
CDR3: CASSLGTSGVNPYNEQFF

D: -
J: TRBJ1-1
size: -
V: TRBV30
DNA: TGTGCCTGGAGCCGACAGGAACTCCTGAACACTGAAGCTTTCTTT
CDR3: CAWSRQELLNTEAFF

D: TRBD1
J: TRBJ1-5
size: -
V: TRBV2
DNA: TGTGCCAGCAGTCCAGGGGACAGGGGTGATCAGCCCCAGCATTTT
CDR3: CASSPGDRGDQPQHF

D: -
J: TRBJ2-3
size: -
V: TRBV12-3/TRBV12-4
DNA: TGTGCCAGCAGTTTAGAAACTGGGGATACGCAGTATTTT
CDR3: CASSLETGDTQYF

D: -
J: TRBJ1-2
size: -
V: TRBV12-3/TRBV12-4
DNA: TGTGCCAGCAGTTTGATCATAGGCTATGGCTACACCTTC
CDR3: CASSLIIGYGYTF

D: TRBD1
J: TRBJ1-1
size: -
V: TRBV23-1
DNA: TGCGCCAGCAGTCAATCCCCCGGACAGGGGGCAGGGGTCACTGAAGCTTTCTTT
CDR3: CASSQSPGQGAGVTEAFF

D: TRBD2
J: TRBJ2-1
size: -
V: TRBV30
DNA: TGTGCCCGGGTAGAGGAGCGGGGTTACAATGAGCAGTTCTTC
CDR3: CARVEERGYNEQFF

D: -
J: TRBJ1-1
size: -
V: TRBV29-1
DNA: TGCAGCGTTTGGAGAGGCAGTGAAGCTTTCTTT
CDR3: CSVWRGSEAFF

D: -
J: TRBJ1-5
size: -
V: TRBV18
DNA: TGTGCCAGCTCACCAGGGAGCGCTGGACTTAATCAGCCCCAGCATTTT
CDR3: CASSPGSAGLNQPQHF

D: -
J: TRBJ2-3
size: -
V: TRBV20-1
DNA: TGCAGTGCCCCCCCCGCGGGACAGTCCCCAGATACGCAGTATTTT
CDR3: CSAPPAGQSPDTQYF

D: -
J: TRBJ1-1
size: -
V: TRBV11-3
DNA: TGTGCCAGCAGCTTAGAGGACACCCTGGGGGGAGCTTTCTTT
CDR3: CASSLEDTLGGAFF

D: TRBD2
J: TRBJ2-5
size: -
V: TRBV5-1
DNA: TGCGCCAGCACGCCAACTAGCGGCCAAGAGACCCAGTACTTC
CDR3: CASTPTSGQETQYF

D: -
J: TRBJ1-1
size: -
V: TRBV20-1
DNA: TGCAGTGCTAGGTCGACAGTGAACACTGAAGCTTTCTTT
CDR3: CSARSTVNTEAFF

D: -
J: TRBJ2-2
size: -
V: TRBV2
DNA: TGTGCCAGCATGAGGACTTTTAACACCGGGGAGCTGTTTTTT
CDR3: CASMRTFNTGELFF

D: TRBD1
J: TRBJ2-1
size: -
V: TRBV10-3
DNA: TGTGCCATCAGTCCGCGACAGGGCTACAATGAGCAGTTCTTC
CDR3: CAISPRQGYNEQFF

D: TRBD2
J: TRBJ2-3
size: -
V: TRBV27
DNA: TGTGCCAGCAGGCGGGGGGCTAGCACAGATACGCAGTATTTT
CDR3: CASRRGASTDTQYF

D: -
J: TRBJ2-4
size: -
V: TRBV7-2
DNA: TGTGCCAGCAGGGAGCTAGCCAAAAACATTCAGTACTTC
CDR3: CASRELAKNIQYF

D: TRBD2
J: TRBJ2-2
size: once
V: TRBV2
DNA: TGTGCCAGCAGTCGGACTAGCGGGGATATCGGGGAGCTGTTTTTT
CDR3: CASSRTSGDIGELFF

D: -
J: TRBJ1-1
size: -
V: TRBV5-1
DNA: TGCGCCAGCAGCCCAAGGTCGGGGGGCGCTATGGGCACTGAAGCTTTCTTT
CDR3: CASSPRSGGAMGTEAFF

D: TRBD2
J: TRBJ2-5
size: -
V: TRBV20-1
DNA: TGCAGTGCTATCGGGCTATGGGGGGGAGAGACCCAGTACTTC
CDR3: CSAIGLWGGETQYF

D: -
J: TRBJ2-1
size: -
V: TRBV30
DNA: TGTGCCTGGAGTCCACAGGACCCAGAACTAGATGAGCAGTTCTTC
CDR3: CAWSPQDPELDEQFF

D: TRBD1
J: TRBJ1-1
size: -
V: TRBV20-1
DNA: TGCAGTGCTAGAGCGGCTCCGGGACAGGGGGTGATAACTGAAGCTTTCTTT
CDR3: CSARAAPGQGVITEAFF

D: TRBD1
J: TRBJ2-5
size: -
V: TRBV24-1
DNA: TGTGCCACCAGTGACCCGCGACAGGGGGCGAGTGAGACCCAGTACTTC
CDR3: CATSDPRQGASETQYF

D: -
J: TRBJ1-1
size: once
V: TRBV20-1
DNA: TGCAGTCCCAGGGACATCGACCCTGAAGCTTTCTTT
CDR3: CSPRDIDPEAFF

D: -
J: TRBJ2-1
size: -
V: TRBV2
DNA: TGTGCCAGCGGGGGCTACAATGAGCAGTTCTTC
CDR3: CASGGYNEQFF

D: -
J: TRBJ2-1
size: -
V: TRBV30
DNA: TGTGCCTGGACTACATTTGCTTCGAGCTCCTACAATGAGCAGTTCTTC
CDR3: CAWTTFASSSYNEQFF

D: TRBD1
J: TRBJ1-2
size: -
V: TRBV7-2
DNA: TGTGCCAGCAGCCCGACCCAGGACAGGGGCGGCTACACCTTC
CDR3: CASSPTQDRGGYTF

D: -
J: TRBJ1-1
size: once
V: TRBV12-3/TRBV12-4
DNA: TGTGCCAGCAGCCCTCCCCGGCGGAACACTGAAGCTTTCTTT
CDR3: CASSPPRRNTEAFF

D: -
J: TRBJ1-2
size: -
V: TRBV7-9
DNA: TGTGCCAGCAGCTTAGGTCGGCAGTACTATGGCTACACCTTC
CDR3: CASSLGRQYYGYTF

D: -
J: TRBJ2-3
size: -
V: TRBV29-1
DNA: TGCAGCGTTTCCCACACAGATACGCAGTATTTT
CDR3: CSVSHTDTQYF

D: -
J: TRBJ2-5
size: -
V: TRBV15
DNA: TGTGCCACCAGCAGTCGGGAGACCCAGTACTTC
CDR3: CATSSRETQYF

D: TRBD1
J: TRBJ2-7
size: -
V: TRBV2
DNA: TGTGCCAGCAGTGGGAACAGGGGAAGCTACGAGCAGTACTTC
CDR3: CASSGNRGSYEQYF

D: -
J: TRBJ2-3
size: -
V: TRBV7-2
DNA: TGTGCCAGCAGCTTAGGCAGGGGTTTGGGCACAGATACGCAGTATTTT
CDR3: CASSLGRGLGTDTQYF

D: TRBD1
J: TRBJ1-5
size: -
V: TRBV20-1
DNA: TGCAGTGCTACACGGACAGGGATGGGGGACCAGCCCCAGCATTTT
CDR3: CSATRTGMGDQPQHF

D: TRBD1
J: TRBJ1-2
size: -
V: TRBV19
DNA: TGTGCCAGTAGTATGTCCGGACAGGGGAAACATGGCTACACCTTC
CDR3: CASSMSGQGKHGYTF

D: TRBD1
J: TRBJ1-5
size: -
V: TRBV20-1
DNA: TGCAGTGCAAAGCCCCGTTACAGGGGGCTTCCCTTGAGCAATCAGCCCCAGCATTTT
CDR3: CSAKPRYRGLPLSNQPQHF

D: -
J: TRBJ1-1
size: -
V: TRBV19
DNA: TGTGCCAGTAGTATAGTAGACAGGCTGAACACTGAAGCTTTCTTT
CDR3: CASSIVDRLNTEAFF

D: -
J: TRBJ1-6
size: -
V: TRBV30
DNA: TGTGCCTCCACACGGGGGAATTCACCCCTCCACTTT
CDR3: CASTRGNSPLHF